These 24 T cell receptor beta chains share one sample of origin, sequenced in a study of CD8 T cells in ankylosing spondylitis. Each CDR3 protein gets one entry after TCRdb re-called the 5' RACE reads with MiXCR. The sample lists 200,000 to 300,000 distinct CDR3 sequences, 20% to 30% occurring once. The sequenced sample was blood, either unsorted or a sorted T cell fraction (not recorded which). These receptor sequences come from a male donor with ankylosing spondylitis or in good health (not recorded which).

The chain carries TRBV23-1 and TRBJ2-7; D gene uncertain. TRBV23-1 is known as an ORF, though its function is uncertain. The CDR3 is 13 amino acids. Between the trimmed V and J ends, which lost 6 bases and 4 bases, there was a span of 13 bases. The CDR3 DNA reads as TGCGCCAGCAGCCCCCCGAGAGATTACGAGCAGTACTTC. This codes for CASSPPRDYEQYF.

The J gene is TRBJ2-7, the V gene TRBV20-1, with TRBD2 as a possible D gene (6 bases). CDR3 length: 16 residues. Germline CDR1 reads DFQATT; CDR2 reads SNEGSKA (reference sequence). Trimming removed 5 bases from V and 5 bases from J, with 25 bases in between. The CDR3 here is CSAHSGLVRGSDEQYF. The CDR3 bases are TGCAGTGCTCACTCCGGGTTGGTCCGGGGGAGCGACGAGCAGTACTTC.

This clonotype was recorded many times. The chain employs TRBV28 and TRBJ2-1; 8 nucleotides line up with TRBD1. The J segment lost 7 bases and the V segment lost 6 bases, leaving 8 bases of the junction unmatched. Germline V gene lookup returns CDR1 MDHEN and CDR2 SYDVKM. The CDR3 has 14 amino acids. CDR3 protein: CASRGTGGNNEQFF. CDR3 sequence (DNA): TGTGCCAGCAGGGGCACAGGGGGGAATAATGAGCAGTTCTTC.

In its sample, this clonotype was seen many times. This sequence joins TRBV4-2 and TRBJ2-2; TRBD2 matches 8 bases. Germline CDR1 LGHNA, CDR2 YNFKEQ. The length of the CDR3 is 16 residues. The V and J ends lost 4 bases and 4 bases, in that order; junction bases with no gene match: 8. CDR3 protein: CASSPPRGVGTGELFF. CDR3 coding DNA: TGTGCCAGCAGCCCCCCGCGGGGGGTAGGCACCGGGGAGCTGTTTTTT.

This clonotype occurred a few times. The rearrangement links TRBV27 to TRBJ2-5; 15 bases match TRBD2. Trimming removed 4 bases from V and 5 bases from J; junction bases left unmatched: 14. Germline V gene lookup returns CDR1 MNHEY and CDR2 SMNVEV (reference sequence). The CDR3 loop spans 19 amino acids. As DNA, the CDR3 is TGTGCCAGCAGTTCTCGAGCCGGGACTAGCGGGGGGAATCGGGAGACCCAGTACTTC. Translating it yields CASSSRAGTSGGNRETQYF.

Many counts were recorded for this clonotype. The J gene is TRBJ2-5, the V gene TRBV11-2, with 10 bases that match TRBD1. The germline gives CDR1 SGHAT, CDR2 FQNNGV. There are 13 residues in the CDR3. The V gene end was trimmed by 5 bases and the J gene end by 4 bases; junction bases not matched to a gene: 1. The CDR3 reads CASSRDRGETQYF. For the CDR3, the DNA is TGTGCCAGCAGCCGGGACAGGGGAGAGACCCAGTACTTC. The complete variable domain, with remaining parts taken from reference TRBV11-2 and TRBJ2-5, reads EAGVAQSPRYKIIEKRQSVAFWCNPISGHATLYWYQQILGQGPKLLIQFQNNGVVDDSQLPKDRFSAERLKGVDSTLKIQPAKLEDSAVYLCASSRDRGETQYFGPGTRLLVL.

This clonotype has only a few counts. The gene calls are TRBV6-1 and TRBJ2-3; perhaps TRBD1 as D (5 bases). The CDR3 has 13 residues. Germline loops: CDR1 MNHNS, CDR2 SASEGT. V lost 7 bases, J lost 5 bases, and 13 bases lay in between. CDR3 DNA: TGTGCCAGCAAGCGCTCAAGGGGAGATACGCAGTATTTT. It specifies CASKRSRGDTQYF.

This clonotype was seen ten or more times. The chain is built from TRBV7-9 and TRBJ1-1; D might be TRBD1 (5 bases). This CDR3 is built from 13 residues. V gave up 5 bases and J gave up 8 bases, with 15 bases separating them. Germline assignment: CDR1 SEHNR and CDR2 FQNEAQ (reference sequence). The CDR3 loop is CASSETGRAEAFF. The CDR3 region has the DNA TGTGCCAGCAGCGAAACAGGACGGGCCGAAGCTTTCTTT. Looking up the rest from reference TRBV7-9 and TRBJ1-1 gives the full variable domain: DTGVSQNPRHKITKRGQNVTFRCDPISEHNRLYWYRQTLGQGPEFLTYFQNEAQLEKSRLLSDRFSAERPKGSFSTLEIQRTEQGDSAMYLCASSETGRAEAFFGQGTRLTVV.

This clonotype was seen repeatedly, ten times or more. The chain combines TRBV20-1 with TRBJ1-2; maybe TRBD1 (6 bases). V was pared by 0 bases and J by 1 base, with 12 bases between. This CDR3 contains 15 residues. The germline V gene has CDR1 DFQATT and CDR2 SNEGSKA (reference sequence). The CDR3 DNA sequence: TGCAGTGCTAGAGATCTGGACAGACATAACTATGGCTACACCTTC. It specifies CSARDLDRHNYGYTF.

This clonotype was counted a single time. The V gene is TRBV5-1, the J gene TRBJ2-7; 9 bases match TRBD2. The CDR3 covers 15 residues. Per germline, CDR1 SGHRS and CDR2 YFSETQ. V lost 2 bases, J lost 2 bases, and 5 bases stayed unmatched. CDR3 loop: CASSFGTSRTYEQYF. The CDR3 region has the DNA TGCGCCAGCAGCTTCGGGACTAGCCGTACCTACGAGCAGTACTTC.

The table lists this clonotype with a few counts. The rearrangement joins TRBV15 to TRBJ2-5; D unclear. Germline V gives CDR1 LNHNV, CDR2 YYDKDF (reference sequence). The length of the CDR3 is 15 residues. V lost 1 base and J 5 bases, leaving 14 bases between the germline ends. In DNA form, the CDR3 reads TGTGCCACCAGCAGAGGAGGCGGTACCAGTGAGACCCAGTACTTC. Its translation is CATSRGGGTSETQYF.

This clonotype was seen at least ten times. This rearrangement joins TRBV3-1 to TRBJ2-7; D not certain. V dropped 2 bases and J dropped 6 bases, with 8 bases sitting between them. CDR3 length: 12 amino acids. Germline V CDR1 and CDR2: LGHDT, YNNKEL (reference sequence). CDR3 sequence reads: CASSQRVREQYF. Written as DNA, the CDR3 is TGTGCCAGCAGCCAACGGGTCCGCGAGCAGTACTTC.

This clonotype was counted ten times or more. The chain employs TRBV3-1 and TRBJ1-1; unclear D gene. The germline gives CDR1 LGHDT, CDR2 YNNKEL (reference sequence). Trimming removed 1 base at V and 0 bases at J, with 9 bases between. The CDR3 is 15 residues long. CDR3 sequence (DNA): TGTGCCAGCAGCCAAGGGTACAGCCTGAACACTGAAGCTTTCTTT. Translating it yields CASSQGYSLNTEAFF.

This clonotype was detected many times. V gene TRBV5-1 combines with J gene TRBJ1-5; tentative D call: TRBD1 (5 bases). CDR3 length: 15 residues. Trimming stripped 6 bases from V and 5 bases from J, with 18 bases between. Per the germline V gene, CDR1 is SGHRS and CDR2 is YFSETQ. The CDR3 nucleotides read TGCGCCAGCACTCCCCTACCAGGAGGGGATCAGCCCCAGCATTTT. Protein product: CASTPLPGGDQPQHF.

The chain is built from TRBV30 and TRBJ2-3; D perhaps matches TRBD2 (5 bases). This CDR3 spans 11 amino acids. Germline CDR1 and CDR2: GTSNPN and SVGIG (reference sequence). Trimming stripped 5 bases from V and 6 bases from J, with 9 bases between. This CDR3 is CAWSDSDTQYF. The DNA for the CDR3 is TGTGCCTGGTCGGACTCGGATACGCAGTATTTT.

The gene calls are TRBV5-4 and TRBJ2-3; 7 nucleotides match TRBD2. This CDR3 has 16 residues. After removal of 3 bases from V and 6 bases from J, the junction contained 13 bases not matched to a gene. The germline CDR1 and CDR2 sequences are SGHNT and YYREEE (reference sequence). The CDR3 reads CASSSGGGGVGDTQYF. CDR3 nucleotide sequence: TGTGCCAGCAGCTCGGGCGGCGGGGGTGTCGGGGATACGCAGTATTTT.

Written as DNA, the CDR3 is TGTGCCAGCAGTTTACAAGTTACTAGCGGGGTGGATAAGTACTTC. Residues: CASSLQVTSGVDKYF. The chain has TRBV28 and TRBJ2-7; 10 bases are a match to TRBD2. The CDR3 sequence is 15 residues long. Germline CDR1 and CDR2: MDHEN and SYDVKM. Losses at the gene ends were 2 bases for V and 11 bases for J; bases not matched to a gene: 12.

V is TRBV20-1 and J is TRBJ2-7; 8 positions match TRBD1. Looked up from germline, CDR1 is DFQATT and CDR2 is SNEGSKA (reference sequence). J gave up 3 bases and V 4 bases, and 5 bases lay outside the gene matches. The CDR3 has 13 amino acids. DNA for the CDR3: TGCAGTGCTACCTCGGACAGGGACTACGAGCAGTACTTC. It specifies CSATSDRDYEQYF.

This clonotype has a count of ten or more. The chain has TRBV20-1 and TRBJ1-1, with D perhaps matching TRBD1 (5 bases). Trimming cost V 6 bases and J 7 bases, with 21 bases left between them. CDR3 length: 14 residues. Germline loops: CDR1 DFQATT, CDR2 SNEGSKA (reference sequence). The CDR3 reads CSAGGGKGTFEAFF. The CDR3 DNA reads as TGCAGTGCCGGGGGAGGAAAAGGGACGTTTGAAGCTTTCTTT.

The CDR3 nucleotides read TGCAGCGTCACCAATCGGGGGCCCGAGCAGTACTTC. Amino acids: CSVTNRGPEQYF. The chain uses TRBV29-1 and TRBJ2-7, with D possibly being TRBD1 or TRBD2 (6 bases each). The CDR3 runs to 12 residues. CDR1 and CDR2 from the germline V gene are SQVTM and ANQGSEA. Trimming cost V 6 bases and J 6 bases, with 15 bases left between them.

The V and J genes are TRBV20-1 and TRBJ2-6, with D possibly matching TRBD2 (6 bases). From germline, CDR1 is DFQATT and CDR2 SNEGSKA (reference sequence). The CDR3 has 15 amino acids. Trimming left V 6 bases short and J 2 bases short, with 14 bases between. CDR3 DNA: TGCAGTGCCAGGCGGGGTTCGGCTGGGGCCAACGTCCTGACTTTC. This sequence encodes CSARRGSAGANVLTF.

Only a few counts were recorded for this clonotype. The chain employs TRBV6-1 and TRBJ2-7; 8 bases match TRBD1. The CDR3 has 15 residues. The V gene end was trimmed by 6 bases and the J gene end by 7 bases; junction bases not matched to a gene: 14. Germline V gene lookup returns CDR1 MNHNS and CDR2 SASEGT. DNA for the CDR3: TGTGCCAGCAGGCCTCGGACAGGGAAAACGGGGGAGCAGTACTTC. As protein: CASRPRTGKTGEQYF.

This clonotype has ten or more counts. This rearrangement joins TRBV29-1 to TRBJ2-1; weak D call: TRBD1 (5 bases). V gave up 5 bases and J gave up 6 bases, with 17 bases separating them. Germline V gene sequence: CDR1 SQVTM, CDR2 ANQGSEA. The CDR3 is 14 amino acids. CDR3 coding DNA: TGCAGCGTTCCCCAAGAAGGGGTCCTCAATGAGCAGTTCTTC. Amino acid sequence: CSVPQEGVLNEQFF.

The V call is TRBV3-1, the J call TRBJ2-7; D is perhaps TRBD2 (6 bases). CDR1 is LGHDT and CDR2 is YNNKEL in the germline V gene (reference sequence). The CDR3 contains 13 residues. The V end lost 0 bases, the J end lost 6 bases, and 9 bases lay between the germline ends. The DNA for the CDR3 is TGTGCCAGCAGCCAAGATGCGACTAGCGAGCAGTACTTC. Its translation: CASSQDATSEQYF.